This T cell receptor beta chain originates from a study of blood T cell repertoires in COVID-19. Germline V lookup: CDR1 KGHSH, CDR2 LQKENI. V lost 3 bases, J lost 7 bases, and 4 bases stayed unmatched. There are 14 residues in the CDR3. The repertoire was sequenced with immunoSEQ multiplex PCR; TCRdb's copy has only in-frame clones and lacks some. In the table there are fewer than 400,000 clones, around 92% of which are singletons. This TCR was recovered from a woman in her 30s with COVID-19, enrolled during active disease. The V gene is TRBV18, the J gene TRBJ1-4; 8 nucleotides align to TRBD1. The sequencing sample was made of peripheral blood. The chain's CDR3 is CASSPLDRAEKLFF. In DNA form, the CDR3 reads TGTGCCAGCTCACCTTTGGACAGGGCTGAAAAACTGTTTTTT.